The rows below give T cell receptor beta chains drawn from one sample of a study of radiation and T cells in renal cell carcinoma. Profiled with immunoSEQ multiplex PCR; TCRdb holds only in-frame clones, not every one. The sample records 120,000 to 150,000 clones, around nine tenths being singletons. Source: blood, taken from a patient whose treatment included radiotherapy and nephrectomy. All receptors derive from a woman in her forties or fifties with renal cell carcinoma. The conserved cysteine and the conserved F or W are not part of the CDR3 here.

v_gene,j_gene,CDR3aa
TRBV9,TRBJ1-1,ASSPRDRNFVSTEAF
TRBV11-2,TRBJ1-4,ASSLVPGGFEKLF
TRBV6-6,TRBJ1-1,ASRAGDQNTEAF
TRBV15,TRBJ2-3,ATSSGATDTQY
TRBV6-6,TRBJ2-7,ASNQLGGLS
TRBV18,TRBJ1-5,ASSPGGNQPQH
TRBV5-6,TRBJ2-3,ASSLIGRFSTDTQY
TRBV7-2,TRBJ1-2,ASTPGRANGYT
TRBV6-1,TRBJ2-2,ASSEDRVEFTGELF
TRBV2,TRBJ2-5,ASRAEAGQETQY
TRBV9,TRBJ1-3,ASSANWVLSGNTIY
TRBV7-2,TRBJ1-5,ASTWAQGSNQPQH
TRBV4-1,TRBJ2-7,ASSQAVGTEGEQY
TRBV4-3,TRBJ2-5,ASSQDPDSVETQY
TRBV27,TRBJ1-2,ASSPDRGGGYT
TRBV4-1,TRBJ2-2,ASRGQGIGELF
TRBV11-2,TRBJ2-7,ASSLDASGYEQY
TRBV2,TRBJ2-1,ASSEVVSYNEQF
TRBV5-1,TRBJ1-6,ASSSLVGDGSPLH
TRBV7-2,TRBJ1-1,ASSLSQLWGTEAF
TRBV19,TRBJ1-5,ASSIEQGISDNQPQH
TRBV4-3,TRBJ1-1,ASSRSRVLGTEAF
TRBV10-3,TRBJ1-2,AIRRPDSQDT
TRBV5-8,TRBJ2-7,ASRSPLSYEQY
TRBV5-4,TRBJ1-2,ASSAQGRINYGYT
TRBV9,TRBJ2-5,ASSVDGPRGETQY
TRBV5-6,TRBJ1-2,ASSLAGGGYGYT
TRBV10-3,TRBJ1-2,AIRGTGGSGYT
TRBV18,TRBJ2-2,ASSPPDGELF
TRBV5-1,TRBJ1-3,ASSLDYSRNTIY
TRBV5-4,TRBJ2-7,ASSPDPGGSYEQY
TRBV5-4,TRBJ2-7,ASSLSGAWSYEQY